This T cell receptor (beta chain) was retrieved from a study of identical twins. Study-wide points: Out-of-frame alpha sequences common to twins exhibited a surplus of low generation probability. Weaker excess twin sharing was seen among beta out-of-frame sequences.

In the case of this clonotype: The antigen is not known.

Each CDR3 protein gets one entry after TCRdb re-called the 5' RACE reads with MiXCR. The sample gives hundreds of thousands of distinct CDR3 sequences, 24% of which show up once; just under 3% is in the top ten. The same data also contributed to another study, on T cells expressing NK-cell markers. That work adds: Sorting in several experiments was restricted by an anti-gamma-delta TCR antibody to alpha-beta TCR T cells. Unclear, still, was the HCMV specificity of the expanded NKG2C+ T cell clones.

The clonotype comes from a woman younger than 30 in good health. The sequenced material came from CD4+ T cells sorted from blood.

The DNA of the CDR3 is TGTGCCATCAGTGCGGGACAGGGGAAAACTGAAGCTTTCTTT. Protein sequence: CAISAGQGKTEAFF. The rearrangement uses TRBV10-3 and TRBJ1-1; 10 bases fit TRBD1. V dropped 4 bases and J dropped 5; count of bases not matched to a gene: 4. Germline V gene sequence: CDR1 ENHRY, CDR2 SYGVKD. There are 14 residues in the CDR3.